A single sample gave rise to the 7 T cell receptor beta chains below, sequenced in a study of blood T cell repertoires in COVID-19. Produced via immunoSEQ multiplex PCR; TCRdb's table is partial and in-frame only. The sample records about 290,000 clones, roughly 90% being singletons. The sample consisted of peripheral blood. All receptors come from a woman aged 25 to 39 with COVID-19, enrolled during active disease.

The chain couples TRBV5-1 to TRBJ1-4; 10 nucleotides align to TRBD1. Trimming removed 0 bases from V and 7 bases from J; junction bases left unmatched: 9. Germline values: CDR1 SGHRS, CDR2 YFSETQ. This CDR3 is 17 amino acids long. The CDR3 sequence: CASSLGTGGARIEKLFF. The CDR3 DNA follows: TGCGCCAGCAGCTTGGGGACAGGGGGTGCGAGGATTGAAAAACTGTTTTTT.

The chain is built from TRBV11-2 and TRBJ1-2; 7 bases are shared with TRBD1. The CDR3 loop spans 13 amino acids. V was pared by 2 bases and J by 8 bases, with 5 bases of the junction left unmatched. Germline V gene data show CDR1 as SGHAT and CDR2 as FQNNGV. CDR3 in DNA: TGTGCCAGCAGCTTAAGACAGGGAACGGGCTACACCTTC. Its translation: CASSLRQGTGYTF.

The genes are TRBV27 and TRBJ2-7; possibly TRBD1 for D (5 bases). Germline values: CDR1 MNHEY, CDR2 SMNVEV (reference sequence). The CDR3 runs 13 residues. Trimming cost V 9 bases and J 2 bases, with 14 bases left between them. The DNA for the CDR3 is TGTGCCAGTGCCGACAGAGCTCCCTACGAGCAGTACTTC. Its translation: CASADRAPYEQYF.

J is TRBJ2-7 and V is TRBV27, with TRBD1 as a possible D gene (5 bases). The CDR3 has 15 amino acids. The V end was cut by 4 bases, the J end by 7 bases, with 20 bases between. CDR1 and CDR2 (germline): MNHEY, SMNVEV (reference sequence). In DNA, the CDR3 is TGTGCCAGCAGTTCACGCCCCAGGGTGGGAATAGAGCAGTACTTC. Amino acid sequence: CASSSRPRVGIEQYF.

This rearrangement joins TRBV28 to TRBJ1-5, with 9 bases fitting TRBD1. The CDR3 sequence is 15 residues long. CDR1 is MDHEN, CDR2 SYDVKM, per germline. With V trimmed by 3 bases and J by 5 bases, 5 bases remained unmatched. The CDR3 loop is CASSFPTGGDQPQHF. The CDR3, as DNA: TGTGCCAGCAGTTTCCCCACAGGGGGCGATCAGCCCCAGCATTTT.

CDR3 DNA: TGTGCCAGCAGCTTACCACCACAGGTCTCTGGAAACACCATATATTTT. This translates into CASSLPPQVSGNTIYF. The chain carries TRBV11-2 and TRBJ1-3; perhaps TRBD1 as D (5 bases). The CDR3 extends over 16 amino acids. Per the germline V gene, CDR1 is SGHAT and CDR2 is FQNNGV. V lost 2 bases and J lost 0, with 11 bases in between.

The chain carries TRBV5-1 and TRBJ1-3; 7 bases align to TRBD1. Trimming at V came to 5 bases and at J to 3 bases, leaving 2 bases not matched to a gene. CDR1 SGHRS and CDR2 YFSETQ come from the germline V gene. The CDR3 has 13 amino acids. CDR3 nucleotides: TGCGCCAGCAGTACAGGGGATGGAAACACCATATATTTT. It encodes CASSTGDGNTIYF. The full variable domain, rest sourced from reference TRBV5-1 and TRBJ1-3, is KAGVTQTPRYLIKTRGQQVTLSCSPISGHRSVSWYQQTPGQGLQFLFEYFSETQRNKGNFPGRFSGRQFSNSRSEMNVSTLELGDSALYLCASSTGDGNTIYFGEGSWLTVV.